This TCR beta chain was sequenced for a study of beta chain features in type 1 diabetes. Sorted cells reached over 98% purity in every population. This clone has only a few counts. The CDR3 length is 15 residues. CDR1 MGHRA and CDR2 YSYEKL come from the germline V gene. Trimming left V 2 bases short and J 0 bases short, with 9 bases between. Since all of the isolated RNA was reverse transcribed, expressed TCRB transcripts were what got sequenced. The protocol was immunoSEQ multiplex PCR, while the TCRdb copy is restricted to in-frame clones and leaves out a portion. The sample includes about 340,000 clones, roughly 8% of them seen just once.

Sequenced material: central memory CD4+ T cells from blood. This receptor was identified in a woman aged 18-29 years in good health. The rearrangement joins TRBV4-1 to TRBJ2-3; D is possibly TRBD2 (5 bases). The CDR3 nucleotides are TGCGCCAGCAGCCAATTTACGGGAAGCACAGATACGCAGTATTTT. Protein: CASSQFTGSTDTQYF.